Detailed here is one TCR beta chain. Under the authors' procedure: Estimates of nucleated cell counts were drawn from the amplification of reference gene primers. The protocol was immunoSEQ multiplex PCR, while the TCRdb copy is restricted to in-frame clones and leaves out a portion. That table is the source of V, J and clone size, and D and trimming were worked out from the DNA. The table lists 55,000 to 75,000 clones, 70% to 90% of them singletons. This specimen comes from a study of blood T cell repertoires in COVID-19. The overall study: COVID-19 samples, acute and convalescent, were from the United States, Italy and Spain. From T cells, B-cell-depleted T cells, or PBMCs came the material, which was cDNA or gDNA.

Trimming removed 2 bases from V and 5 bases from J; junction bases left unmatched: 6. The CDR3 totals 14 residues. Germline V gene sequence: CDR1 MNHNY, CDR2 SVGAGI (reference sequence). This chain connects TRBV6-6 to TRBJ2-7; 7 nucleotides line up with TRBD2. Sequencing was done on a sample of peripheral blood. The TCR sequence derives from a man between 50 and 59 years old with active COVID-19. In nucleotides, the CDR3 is TGTGCCAGCAGTTACATCGGCGGGAGAGACGAGCAGTACTTC. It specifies CASSYIGGRDEQYF.